Below are 23 T cell receptor beta chains sequenced from a single sample in a study of blood T cell repertoires in COVID-19. This table comes from immunoSEQ multiplex PCR, and its TCRdb copy is limited to in-frame clones, with some not included. The sample lists fewer than 400,000 clones, around 85% occurring once. The sequenced material came from PBMCs or T cells enriched from blood (not recorded which). All receptors derive from a woman between 25 and 40 years old who had been exposed to COVID-19.

V gene TRBV2 combines with J gene TRBJ2-1; 11 nucleotides agree with TRBD2. CDR3 length: 16 residues. From germline, CDR1 is SNHLY and CDR2 FYNNEI. V gave up 9 bases and J gave up 4 bases; unmatched junction bases: 11. The CDR3 DNA sequence: TGTGCCAGTACCCGAATTAGCGGGAGGGGTTACAATGAGCAGTTCTTC. Its translation: CASTRISGRGYNEQFF.

The chain carries TRBV24-1 and TRBJ2-3, with 10 nucleotides matching TRBD1. The germline V gene encodes CDR1 KGHDR and CDR2 SFDVKD. The ends lost 3 bases at V and 4 bases at J; junction bases unmatched: 3. The CDR3 extends over 15 amino acids. The CDR3 spells CATSDPGTGADTQYF. CDR3 DNA: TGTGCCACCAGTGATCCTGGGACAGGGGCAGATACGCAGTATTTT.

The rearrangement uses TRBV27 and TRBJ2-2, with 15 bases identical to TRBD2. V lost 4 bases, J lost 4 bases, and 4 bases stayed unmatched. The CDR3 contains 17 residues. Germline CDR1 reads MNHEY; CDR2 reads SMNVEV (reference sequence). The CDR3 nucleotides read TGTGCCAGCAGTTCAGGACTAGCGGGGGGGCTCACCGGGGAGCTGTTTTTT. Translating gives CASSSGLAGGLTGELFF.

A few counts support this clone. The CDR3 coding sequence is TGTGCCAGCTCACCGAGGACGAGGGATGGCTACACCTTC. Translated: CASSPRTRDGYTF. This chain uses TRBV18 with TRBJ1-2; D is uncertain. V lost 3 bases and J lost 6, with 11 bases in between. CDR3 length: 13 amino acids. Germline assignment: CDR1 KGHSH and CDR2 LQKENI. Filled out from reference TRBV18 and TRBJ1-2, the complete variable domain reads NAGVMQNPRHLVRRRGQEARLRCSPMKGHSHVYWYRQLPEEGLKFMVYLQKENIIDESGMPKERFSAEFPKEGPSILRIQQVVRGDSAAYFCASSPRTRDGYTFGSGTRLTVV.

The CDR3 reads CASSLGGGEVYNEQFF. The DNA for the CDR3 is TGTGCCAGCAGCTTAGGAGGGGGCGAGGTCTACAATGAGCAGTTCTTC. J is TRBJ2-1 and V is TRBV13, with TRBD1 matching 7 bases. Germline V gene data show CDR1 as PRHDT and CDR2 as FYEKMQ (reference sequence). The length of the CDR3 is 16 residues. Losses at the gene ends were 0 bases for V and 3 bases for J; bases not matched to a gene: 5.

The chain links TRBV19 to TRBJ2-2; 9 bases fit TRBD1. The CDR3 is 14 amino acids. The germline CDR1 and CDR2 sequences are LNHDA and SQIVND (reference sequence). J lost 3 bases, V lost 8 bases, and 4 bases had no gene match. Written as DNA, the CDR3 is TGTGCCAGTCGACAGGGGGTAGACACCGGGGAGCTGTTTTTT. It is translated as CASRQGVDTGELFF.

The J gene is TRBJ1-5, the V gene TRBV6-5, with D possibly being TRBD1 (5 bases). Per germline, CDR1 MNHEY and CDR2 SVGAGI. The CDR3 length is 14 residues. Trimming took 10 bases from V and 0 from J, leaving 13 bases between them. For the CDR3, the DNA is TGTGCCATGAACCGGGGGAATAGCAATCAGCCCCAGCATTTT. Translated: CAMNRGNSNQPQHF.

The chain recombines TRBV28 with TRBJ1-2; 8 bases are shared with TRBD1. Germline assignment: CDR1 MDHEN and CDR2 SYDVKM. This CDR3 has 14 amino acids. J lost 4 bases, V lost 4 bases, and 5 bases had no gene match. The CDR3 spells CASSSRTGSYGYTF. The CDR3 region has the DNA TGTGCCAGCAGTTCTCGGACAGGGAGCTATGGCTACACCTTC.

The rearrangement links TRBV6-6 to TRBJ2-5, with D possibly being TRBD1 (5 bases). V was trimmed by 6 bases and J by 5 bases, leaving 13 bases between them. The CDR3 runs 13 residues. CDR1 is MNHNY and CDR2 is SVGAGI in the germline V gene (reference sequence). CDR3 sequence: CASSTGIGETQYF. The CDR3 region has the DNA TGTGCCAGCAGCACAGGAATTGGGGAGACCCAGTACTTC.

The rearrangement joins TRBV7-6 to TRBJ2-6; TRBD2 matches 7 bases. CDR1 is SGHVS and CDR2 is FNYEAQ in the germline V gene. Trimming took 3 bases from V and 0 from J; bases not matched to a gene: 8. The CDR3 extends over 18 amino acids. The CDR3 reads CASSFRAAGDSGANVLTF. The CDR3 nucleotides are TGTGCCAGCAGCTTTAGGGCGGCGGGGGACTCTGGGGCCAACGTCCTGACTTTC.

The chain has TRBV18 and TRBJ2-7; perhaps TRBD1 as D (6 bases). The CDR3 runs to 13 residues. Germline values: CDR1 KGHSH, CDR2 LQKENI. Trimming pared 4 bases from V and 2 bases from J, leaving 9 bases between. The CDR3 region has the DNA TGTGCCAGCTCACAGTCAGGGGCCTACGAGCAGTACTTC. Translated: CASSQSGAYEQYF.

This clone has a single count. J is TRBJ2-1 and V is TRBV25-1; D might be TRBD2 (6 bases). The CDR3 runs to 15 residues. CDR1 is MGHDK and CDR2 is SYGVNS in the germline V gene. Between the trimmed V and J ends, which lost 3 bases and 5 bases, there was a span of 14 bases. CDR3 in DNA: TGTGCCAGCAGTGACCTCGGAGCGGGTAACAATGAGCAGTTCTTC. It is translated as CASSDLGAGNNEQFF.

The rearrangement links TRBV6-2 or TRBV6-3 to TRBJ2-2, with TRBD1 matching 11 bases. Per the germline V gene, CDR1 is MNHEY and CDR2 is SVGEGT. J lost 4 bases, V lost 4 bases, and 5 bases had no gene match. The CDR3 runs 16 residues. CDR3: CASSSRTGGGTGELFF. The CDR3 DNA reads TGTGCCAGCAGTTCGCGGACAGGGGGCGGCACCGGGGAGCTGTTTTTT.

The CDR3: CASSQGPNGYTF. The CDR3 DNA reads TGTGCCAGCAGCCAAGGGCCAAATGGCTACACCTTC. The gene calls are TRBV3-1 (or the pseudogene TRBV3-2) and TRBJ1-2; D remains unclear. V lost 1 base to trimming and J lost 6 bases, with 6 bases between them. The germline V gene encodes CDR1 LGHDT and CDR2 YNNKEL (reference sequence). The CDR3 is made up of 12 amino acids.

This rearrangement joins TRBV3-1 (or the pseudogene TRBV3-2) to TRBJ1-3, with a tentative D call TRBD1 (6 bases). Germline lookup yields CDR1 LGHDT and CDR2 YNNKEL (reference sequence). Trimming removed 6 bases from V and 1 base from J, with 13 bases in between. The CDR3 loop spans 15 amino acids. Written as DNA, the CDR3 is TGTGCCAGCAGTCAGGGACAAAGATCTGGAAACACCATATATTTT. It translates to CASSQGQRSGNTIYF.

Only a few counts were recorded for this clone. The chain combines TRBV24-1 with TRBJ2-1, with TRBD1 as a possible D gene (5 bases). Trimming stripped 4 bases from V and 7 bases from J, with 7 bases between. Germline V gene sequence: CDR1 KGHDR, CDR2 SFDVKD. The CDR3 has 12 amino acids. The CDR3 DNA reads TGTGCCACCAGTGACCAGGGAAATGAGCAGTTCTTC. Translation: CATSDQGNEQFF.

The genes are TRBV5-1 and TRBJ1-6; weak D call: TRBD1 (5 bases). The CDR3 runs to 15 residues. Trimming cost V 2 bases and J 7 bases, with 13 bases left between them. The germline CDR1 and CDR2 sequences are SGHRS and YFSETQ. CDR3 sequence (DNA): TGCGCCAGCAGCTTCAGCAGGGAAAGGAATTCACCCCTCCACTTT. Amino acids: CASSFSRERNSPLHF.

This CDR3 is CASSQAVGVAGEETQYF. DNA for the CDR3: TGCGCCAGCAGCCAAGCGGTAGGGGTAGCGGGAGAAGAGACCCAGTACTTC. V and J are TRBV4-1 and TRBJ2-5, with 9 bases matching TRBD2. Germline values: CDR1 MGHRA, CDR2 YSYEKL. Trimming removed 1 base from V and 3 bases from J; junction bases left unmatched: 9. The CDR3 consists of 17 residues.

The chain is built from TRBV7-2 and TRBJ2-5; 12 nucleotides match TRBD2. CDR1 is SGHTA and CDR2 is FQGNSA in the germline V gene. The V and J ends lost 4 bases and 3 bases, in that order; junction bases with no gene match: 3. The CDR3 consists of 15 residues. CDR3 nucleotide sequence: TGTGCCAGCAGCTGGAGACTAGCGGGGGAAGAGACCCAGTACTTC. Its protein product is CASSWRLAGEETQYF.

This clone was picked up many times. This chain uses TRBV24-1 with TRBJ2-7, with TRBD1 matching over 9 bases. V was clipped by 4 bases and J by 6 bases; unmatched bases: 12. This CDR3 is built from 16 residues. Germline values: CDR1 KGHDR, CDR2 SFDVKD. CDR3 coding DNA: TGTGCCACCAGTGAAATACAGGGGGCGAAACGTTGCGAGCAGTACTTC. Amino acid sequence: CATSEIQGAKRCEQYF.

CDR3 in DNA: TGTGCCAGCAGCCCAAGCGGGGGCTACAATGAGCAGTTCTTC. Protein product: CASSPSGGYNEQFF. The rearrangement uses TRBV7-9 and TRBJ2-1, with TRBD2 matching over 8 bases. CDR3 length: 14 amino acids. CDR1 and CDR2 (germline): SEHNR, FQNEAQ (reference sequence). The junction had 3 bases not matched to a gene; V was cut back by 5 bases and J by 3 bases.

This chain joins TRBV7-2 and TRBJ2-1; D might be TRBD2 (7 bases). V was shortened by 3 bases and J by 9 bases, with 18 bases between the two germline ends. The CDR3 runs to 15 residues. From germline, CDR1 is SGHTA and CDR2 FQGNSA. For the CDR3, the DNA is TGTGCCAGCAGCTTCGGGGGGCCGGGTCAGGGTGAGCAGTTCTTC. Amino acids: CASSFGGPGQGEQFF.

This clone was observed a handful of times. This chain's CDR3 is CASSMGGVDNQPQHF. In DNA form, the CDR3 reads TGTGCCAGTTCAATGGGGGGTGTAGACAATCAGCCCCAGCATTTT. The V call is TRBV9, the J call TRBJ1-5; possible D gene TRBD1, 5 bases. The CDR3 length is 15 residues. Trimming took 8 bases from V and 3 from J, leaving 18 bases between them. Germline V gives CDR1 SGDLS, CDR2 YYNGEE. The full variable domain, rest sourced from reference TRBV9 and TRBJ1-5, is DSGVTQTPKHLITATGQRVTLRCSPRSGDLSVYWYQQSLDQGLQFLIQYYNGEERAKGNILERFSAQQFPDLHSELNLSSLELGDSALYFCASSMGGVDNQPQHFGDGTRLSIL.